This T cell receptor beta chain was documented in a study of STAT5B mutations in CD4+ large granular lymphocyte leukemia. Study-level results: No patients shared main leukemic clonotypes, though 20% to 25% appeared at low frequency elsewhere. Compared with healthy controls (2/35), patient top clones favored TRBV06 (8/27).

This table comes from immunoSEQ multiplex PCR, and its TCRdb copy is limited to in-frame clones, with some not included. This sample has about 30,000 clones, with more than 65% found just once. As to this clone: No antigen is known for it.

V lost 6 bases, J lost 0 bases, and 12 bases lay in between. From germline, CDR1 is ENHRY and CDR2 SYGVKD. There are 15 residues in the CDR3. The chain links TRBV10-3 to TRBJ1-5, with D perhaps TRBD1 (5 bases). Sequencing used CD4+ T cells from blood buffy coats. The sequence was collected from a human donor in good health. This CDR3 is CAISHDRDSNQPQHF. The CDR3 DNA reads as TGTGCCATCAGCCACGACAGAGATAGCAATCAGCCCCAGCATTTT.